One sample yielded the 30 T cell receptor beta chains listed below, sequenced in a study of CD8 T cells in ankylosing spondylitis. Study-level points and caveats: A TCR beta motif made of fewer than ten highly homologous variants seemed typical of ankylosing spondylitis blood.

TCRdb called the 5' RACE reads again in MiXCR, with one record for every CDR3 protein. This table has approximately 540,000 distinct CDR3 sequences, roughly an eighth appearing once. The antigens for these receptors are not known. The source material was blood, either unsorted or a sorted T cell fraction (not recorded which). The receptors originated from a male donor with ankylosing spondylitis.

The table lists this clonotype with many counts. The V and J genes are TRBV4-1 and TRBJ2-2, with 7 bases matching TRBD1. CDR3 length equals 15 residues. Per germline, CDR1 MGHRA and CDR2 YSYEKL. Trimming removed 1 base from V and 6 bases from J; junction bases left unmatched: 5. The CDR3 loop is CASSQAQGDSGELFF. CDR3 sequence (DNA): TGCGCCAGCAGCCAAGCGCAGGGGGATTCCGGGGAGCTGTTTTTT.

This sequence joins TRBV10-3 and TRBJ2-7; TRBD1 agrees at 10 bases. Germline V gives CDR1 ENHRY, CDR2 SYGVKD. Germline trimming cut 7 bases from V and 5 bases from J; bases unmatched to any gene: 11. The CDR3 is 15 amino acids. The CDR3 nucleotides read TGTGCCATCACTTCTGGACAGGGGGACGTACACGAGCAGTACTTC. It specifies CAITSGQGDVHEQYF.

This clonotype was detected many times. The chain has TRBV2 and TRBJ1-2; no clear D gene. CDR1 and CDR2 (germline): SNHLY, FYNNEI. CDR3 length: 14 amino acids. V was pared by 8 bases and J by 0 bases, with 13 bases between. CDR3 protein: CASLRQVANYGYTF. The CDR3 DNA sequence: TGTGCCAGCCTACGTCAGGTCGCTAACTATGGCTACACCTTC. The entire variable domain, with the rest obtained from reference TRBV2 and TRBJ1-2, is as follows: EPEVTQTPSHQVTQMGQEVILRCVPISNHLYFYWYRQILGQKVEFLVSFYNNEISEKSEIFDDQFSVERPDGSNFTLKIRSTKLEDSAMYFCASLRQVANYGYTFGSGTRLTVV.

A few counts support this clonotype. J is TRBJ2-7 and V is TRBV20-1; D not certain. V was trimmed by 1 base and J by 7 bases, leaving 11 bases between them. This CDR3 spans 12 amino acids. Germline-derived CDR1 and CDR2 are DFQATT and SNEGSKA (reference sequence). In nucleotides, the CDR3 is TGCAGTGCTAGAGTTCCAGGCAGGGAGCAGTACTTC. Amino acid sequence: CSARVPGREQYF.

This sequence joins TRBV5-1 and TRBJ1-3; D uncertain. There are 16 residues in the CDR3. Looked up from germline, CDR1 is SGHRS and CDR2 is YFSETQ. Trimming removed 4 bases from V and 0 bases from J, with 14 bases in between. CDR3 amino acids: CASSRADGSSGNTIYF. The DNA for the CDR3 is TGCGCCAGCAGCCGGGCCGATGGGAGCTCTGGAAACACCATATATTTT.

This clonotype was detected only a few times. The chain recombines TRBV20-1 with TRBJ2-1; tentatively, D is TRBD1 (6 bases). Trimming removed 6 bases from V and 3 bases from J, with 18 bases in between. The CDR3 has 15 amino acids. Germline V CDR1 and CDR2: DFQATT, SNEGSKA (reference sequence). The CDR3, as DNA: TGCAGTGCCCTGTATACTAGAGGGGGCTACAATGAGCAGTTCTTC. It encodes CSALYTRGGYNEQFF.

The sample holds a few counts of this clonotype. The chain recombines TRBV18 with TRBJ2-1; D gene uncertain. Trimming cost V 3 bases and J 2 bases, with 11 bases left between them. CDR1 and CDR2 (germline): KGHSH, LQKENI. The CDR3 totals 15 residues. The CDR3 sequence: CASSPDLLAYNEQFF. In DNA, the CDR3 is TGTGCCAGCTCACCCGACCTTTTGGCCTACAATGAGCAGTTCTTC.

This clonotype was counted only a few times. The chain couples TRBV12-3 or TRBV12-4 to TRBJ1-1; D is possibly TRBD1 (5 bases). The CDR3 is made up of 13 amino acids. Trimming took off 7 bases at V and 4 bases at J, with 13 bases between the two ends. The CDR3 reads CASTSPGGTEAFF. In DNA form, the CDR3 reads TGTGCCAGCACTTCCCCCGGGGGCACTGAAGCTTTCTTT.

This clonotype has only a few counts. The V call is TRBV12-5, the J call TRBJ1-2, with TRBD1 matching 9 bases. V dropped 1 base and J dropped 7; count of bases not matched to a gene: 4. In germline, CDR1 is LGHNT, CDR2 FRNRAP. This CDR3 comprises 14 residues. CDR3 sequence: CASGLGDRAGGYTF. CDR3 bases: TGTGCTAGTGGTTTGGGGGACAGGGCCGGTGGCTACACCTTC.

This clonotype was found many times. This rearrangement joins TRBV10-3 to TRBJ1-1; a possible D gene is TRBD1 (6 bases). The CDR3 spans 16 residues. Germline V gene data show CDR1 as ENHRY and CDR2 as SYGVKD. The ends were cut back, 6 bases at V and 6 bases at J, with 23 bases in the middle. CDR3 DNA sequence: TGTGCCATCAGACCGAGGAAGGGGGGGAGAGTGGCTGAAGCTTTCTTT. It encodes CAIRPRKGGRVAEAFF.

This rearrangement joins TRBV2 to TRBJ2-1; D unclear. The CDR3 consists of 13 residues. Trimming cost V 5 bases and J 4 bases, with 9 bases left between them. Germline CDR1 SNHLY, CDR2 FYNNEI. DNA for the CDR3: TGTGCCAGCAGTCTTGCGGAGTACAATGAGCAGTTCTTC. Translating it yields CASSLAEYNEQFF.

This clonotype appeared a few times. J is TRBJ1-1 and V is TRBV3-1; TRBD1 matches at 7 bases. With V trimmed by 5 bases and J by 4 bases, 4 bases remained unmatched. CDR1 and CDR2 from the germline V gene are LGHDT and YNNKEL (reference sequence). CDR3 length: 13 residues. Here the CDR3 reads CASSYTGVTEAFF. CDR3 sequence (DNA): TGTGCCAGCAGCTATACAGGGGTCACTGAAGCTTTCTTT.

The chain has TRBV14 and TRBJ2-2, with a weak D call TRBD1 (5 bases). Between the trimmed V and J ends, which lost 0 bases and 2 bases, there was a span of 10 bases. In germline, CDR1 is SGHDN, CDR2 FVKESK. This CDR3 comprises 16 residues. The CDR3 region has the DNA TGTGCCAGCAGCCAAGATATCAGGGTCAACACCGGGGAGCTGTTTTTT. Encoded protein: CASSQDIRVNTGELFF.

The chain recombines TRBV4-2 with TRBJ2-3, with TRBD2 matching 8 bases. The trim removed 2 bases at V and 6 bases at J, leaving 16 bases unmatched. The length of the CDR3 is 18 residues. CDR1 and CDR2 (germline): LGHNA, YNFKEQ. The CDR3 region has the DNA TGTGCCAGCAGCCAACATCAAGTCCGGGAGGGCCGATCGGATACGCAGTATTTT. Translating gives CASSQHQVREGRSDTQYF.

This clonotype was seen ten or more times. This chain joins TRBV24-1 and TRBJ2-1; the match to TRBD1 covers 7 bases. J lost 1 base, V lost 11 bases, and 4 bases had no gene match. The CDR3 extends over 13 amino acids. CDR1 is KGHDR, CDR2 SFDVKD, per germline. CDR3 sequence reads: CAIGDSSYNEQFF. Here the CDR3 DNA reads TGTGCCATCGGGGACAGTTCCTACAATGAGCAGTTCTTC.

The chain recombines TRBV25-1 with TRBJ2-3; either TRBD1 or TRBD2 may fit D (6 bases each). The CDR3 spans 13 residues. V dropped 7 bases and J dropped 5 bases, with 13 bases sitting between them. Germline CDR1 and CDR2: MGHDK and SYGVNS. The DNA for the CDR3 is TGTGCCAGCACGAGGGGGGCCGGAGATACGCAGTATTTT. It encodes CASTRGAGDTQYF.

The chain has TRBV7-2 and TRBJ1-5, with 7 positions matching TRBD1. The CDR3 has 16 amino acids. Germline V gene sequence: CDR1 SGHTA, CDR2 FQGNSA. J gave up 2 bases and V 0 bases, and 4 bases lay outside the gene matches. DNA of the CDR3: TGTGCCAGCAGCTTAGCAGGGGGCGCAGGCAATCAGCCCCAGCATTTT. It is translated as CASSLAGGAGNQPQHF.

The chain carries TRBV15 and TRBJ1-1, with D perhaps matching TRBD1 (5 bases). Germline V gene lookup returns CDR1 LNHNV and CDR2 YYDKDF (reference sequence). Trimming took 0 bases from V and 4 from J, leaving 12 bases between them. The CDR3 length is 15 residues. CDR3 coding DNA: TGTGCCACCAGCAGAGATCCAGGGAGGGGCACTGAAGCTTTCTTT. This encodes CATSRDPGRGTEAFF.

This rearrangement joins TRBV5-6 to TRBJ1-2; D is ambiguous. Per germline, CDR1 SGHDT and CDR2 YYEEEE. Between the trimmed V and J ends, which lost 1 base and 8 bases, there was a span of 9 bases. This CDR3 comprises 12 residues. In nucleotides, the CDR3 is TGTGCCAGCAGCTTGAGACCGTTCGGCTACACCTTC. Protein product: CASSLRPFGYTF.

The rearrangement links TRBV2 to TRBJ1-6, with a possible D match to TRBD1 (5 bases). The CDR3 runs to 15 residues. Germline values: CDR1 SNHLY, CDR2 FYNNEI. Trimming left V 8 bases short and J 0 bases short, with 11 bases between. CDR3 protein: CASLPGSSYNSPLHF. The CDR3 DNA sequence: TGTGCCAGCCTCCCAGGGAGCTCCTATAATTCACCCCTCCACTTT.

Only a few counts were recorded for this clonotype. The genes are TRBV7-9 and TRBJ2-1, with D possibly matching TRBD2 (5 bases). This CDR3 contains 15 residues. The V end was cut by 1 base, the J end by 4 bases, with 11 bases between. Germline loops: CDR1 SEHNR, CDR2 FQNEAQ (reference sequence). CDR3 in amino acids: CASSLGPSRYNEQFF. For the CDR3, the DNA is TGTGCCAGCAGCTTAGGCCCTAGCAGATACAATGAGCAGTTCTTC. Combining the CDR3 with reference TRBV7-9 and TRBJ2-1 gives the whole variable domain DTGVSQNPRHKITKRGQNVTFRCDPISEHNRLYWYRQTLGQGPEFLTYFQNEAQLEKSRLLSDRFSAERPKGSFSTLEIQRTEQGDSAMYLCASSLGPSRYNEQFFGPGTRLTVL.

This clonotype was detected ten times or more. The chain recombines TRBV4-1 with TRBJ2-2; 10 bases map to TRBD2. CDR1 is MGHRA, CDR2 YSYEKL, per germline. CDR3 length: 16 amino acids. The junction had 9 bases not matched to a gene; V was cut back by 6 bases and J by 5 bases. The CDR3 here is CASSRRLAGDTGELFF. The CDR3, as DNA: TGCGCCAGCAGTCGGAGACTAGCGGGCGATACCGGGGAGCTGTTTTTT.

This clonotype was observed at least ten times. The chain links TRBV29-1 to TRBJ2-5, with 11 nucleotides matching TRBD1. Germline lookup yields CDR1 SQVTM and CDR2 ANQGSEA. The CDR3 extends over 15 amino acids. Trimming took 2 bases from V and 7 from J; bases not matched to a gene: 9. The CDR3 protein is CSVEYGTGGIRTQYF. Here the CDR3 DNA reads TGCAGCGTTGAATACGGGACAGGGGGGATTCGGACCCAGTACTTC.

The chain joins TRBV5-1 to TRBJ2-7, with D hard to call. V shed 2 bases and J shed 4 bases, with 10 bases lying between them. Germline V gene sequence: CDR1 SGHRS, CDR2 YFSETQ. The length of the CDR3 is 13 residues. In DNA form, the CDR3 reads TGCGCCAGCAGCTTACCGGATACTTACGAGCAGTACTTC. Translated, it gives CASSLPDTYEQYF.

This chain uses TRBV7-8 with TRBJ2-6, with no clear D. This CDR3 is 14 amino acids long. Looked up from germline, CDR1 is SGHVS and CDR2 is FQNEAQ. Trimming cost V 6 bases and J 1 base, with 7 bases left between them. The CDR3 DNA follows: TGTGCCAGCAGAAGTAGTTCTGGGGCCAACGTCCTGACTTTC. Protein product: CASRSSSGANVLTF.

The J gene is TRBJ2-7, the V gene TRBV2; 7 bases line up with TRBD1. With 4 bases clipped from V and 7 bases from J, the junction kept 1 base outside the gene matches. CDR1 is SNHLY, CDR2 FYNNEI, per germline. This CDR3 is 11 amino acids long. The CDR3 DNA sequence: TGTGCCAGCAGTGCGGACAGGGAGCAGTACGTC. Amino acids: CASSADREQYV.

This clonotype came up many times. CDR3 sequence: CSARGLSGSETQYF. The CDR3 coding sequence is TGCAGTGCTCGCGGACTCTCTGGTTCGGAGACCCAGTACTTC. The chain employs TRBV20-1 and TRBJ2-5, with D possibly matching TRBD2 (5 bases). Germline V CDR1 and CDR2: DFQATT, SNEGSKA (reference sequence). V lost 5 bases to trimming and J lost 5 bases, with 18 bases between them. The CDR3 has 14 amino acids.

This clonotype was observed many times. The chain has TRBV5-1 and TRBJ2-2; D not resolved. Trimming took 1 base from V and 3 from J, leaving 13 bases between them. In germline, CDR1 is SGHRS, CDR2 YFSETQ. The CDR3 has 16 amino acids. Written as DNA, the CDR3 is TGCGCCAGCAGCTTGCCCATAGACGAGGACACCGGGGAGCTGTTTTTT. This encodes CASSLPIDEDTGELFF.

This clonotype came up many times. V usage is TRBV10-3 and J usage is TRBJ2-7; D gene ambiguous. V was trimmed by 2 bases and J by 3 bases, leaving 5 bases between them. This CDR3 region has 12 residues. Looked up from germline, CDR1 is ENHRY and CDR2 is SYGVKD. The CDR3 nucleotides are TGTGCCATCAGTGAGGTCGGCTACGAGCAGTACGTC. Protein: CAISEVGYEQYV.

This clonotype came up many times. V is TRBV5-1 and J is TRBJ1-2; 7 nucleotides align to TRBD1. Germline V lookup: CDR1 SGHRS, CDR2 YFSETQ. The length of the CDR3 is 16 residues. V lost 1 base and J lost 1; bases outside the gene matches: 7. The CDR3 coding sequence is TGCGCCAGCAGCTTGCCCAGGGGGGGCGGTAACTATGGCTACACCTTC. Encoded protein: CASSLPRGGGNYGYTF.